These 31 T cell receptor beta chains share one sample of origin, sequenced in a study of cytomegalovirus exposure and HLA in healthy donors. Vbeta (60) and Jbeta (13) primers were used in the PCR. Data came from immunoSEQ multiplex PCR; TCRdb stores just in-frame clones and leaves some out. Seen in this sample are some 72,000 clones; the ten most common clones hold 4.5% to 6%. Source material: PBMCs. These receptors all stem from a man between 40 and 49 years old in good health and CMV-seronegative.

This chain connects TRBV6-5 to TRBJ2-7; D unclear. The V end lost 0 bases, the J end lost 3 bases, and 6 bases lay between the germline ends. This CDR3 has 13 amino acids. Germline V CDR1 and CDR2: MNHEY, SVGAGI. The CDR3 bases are TGTGCCAGCAGTTACTCGAACAGCTACGAGCAGTACTTC. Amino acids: CASSYSNSYEQYF.

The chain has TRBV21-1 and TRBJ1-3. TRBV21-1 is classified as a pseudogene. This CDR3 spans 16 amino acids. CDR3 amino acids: CASSPPVGSSGNTIYF. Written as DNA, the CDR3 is TGTGCCAGCAGCCCACCCGTCGGGTCTTCTGGAAACACCATATATTTT.

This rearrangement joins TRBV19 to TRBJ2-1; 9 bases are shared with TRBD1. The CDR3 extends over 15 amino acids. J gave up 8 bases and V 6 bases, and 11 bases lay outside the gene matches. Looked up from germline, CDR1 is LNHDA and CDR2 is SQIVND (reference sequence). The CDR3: CASRVSRDRVHEQFF. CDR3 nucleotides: TGTGCCAGTAGAGTGAGCCGGGACAGGGTCCATGAGCAGTTCTTC. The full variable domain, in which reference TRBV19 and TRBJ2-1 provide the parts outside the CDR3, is DGGITQSPKYLFRKEGQNVTLSCEQNLNHDAMYWYRQDPGQGLRLIYYSQIVNDFQKGDIAEGYSVSREKKESFPLTVTSAQKNPTAFYLCASRVSRDRVHEQFFGPGTRLTVL.

In DNA form, the CDR3 reads TGTGCCAGCAGCAGAGGGGGTACTGAAGCTTTCTTT. Its translation is CASSRGGTEAFF. The rearrangement uses TRBV11-3 and TRBJ1-1, with D tentatively TRBD1 (6 bases). Trimming left V 5 bases short and J 5 bases short, with 9 bases between. The CDR3 is 12 residues long. Germline values: CDR1 SGHNT, CDR2 YENEEA.

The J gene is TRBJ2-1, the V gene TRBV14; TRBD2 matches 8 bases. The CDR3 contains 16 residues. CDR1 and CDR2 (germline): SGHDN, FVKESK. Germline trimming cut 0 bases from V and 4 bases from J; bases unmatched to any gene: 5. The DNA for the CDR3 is TGTGCCAGCAGCCAAGATCATAGCGGGATATACAATGAGCAGTTCTTC. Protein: CASSQDHSGIYNEQFF.

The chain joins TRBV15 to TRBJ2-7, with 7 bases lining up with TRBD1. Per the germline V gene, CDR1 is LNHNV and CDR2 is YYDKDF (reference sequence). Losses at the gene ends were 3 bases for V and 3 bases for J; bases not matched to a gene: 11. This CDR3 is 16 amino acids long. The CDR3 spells CATSRDNRGAYYEQYF. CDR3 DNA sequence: TGTGCCACCAGCAGGGATAACAGGGGAGCTTACTACGAGCAGTACTTC.

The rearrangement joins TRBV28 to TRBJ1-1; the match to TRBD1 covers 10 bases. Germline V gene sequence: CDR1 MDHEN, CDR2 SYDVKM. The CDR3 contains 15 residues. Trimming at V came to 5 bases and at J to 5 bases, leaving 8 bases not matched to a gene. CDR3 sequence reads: CASSTRTGGGTEAFF. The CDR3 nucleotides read TGTGCCAGCAGTACGAGGACAGGGGGAGGGACTGAAGCTTTCTTT.

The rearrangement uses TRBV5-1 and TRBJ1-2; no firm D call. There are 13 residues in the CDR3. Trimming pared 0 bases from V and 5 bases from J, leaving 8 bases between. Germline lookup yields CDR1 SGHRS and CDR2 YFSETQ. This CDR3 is CASSLAGEYGYTF. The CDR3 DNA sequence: TGCGCCAGCAGCTTGGCCGGGGAGTATGGCTACACCTTC.

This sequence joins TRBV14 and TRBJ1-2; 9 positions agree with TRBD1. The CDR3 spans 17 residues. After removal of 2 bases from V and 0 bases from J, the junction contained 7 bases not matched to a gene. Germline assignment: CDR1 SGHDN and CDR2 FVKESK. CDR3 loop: CASSQTQGARANYGYTF. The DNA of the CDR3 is TGTGCCAGCAGCCAAACACAGGGGGCCAGAGCTAACTATGGCTACACCTTC.

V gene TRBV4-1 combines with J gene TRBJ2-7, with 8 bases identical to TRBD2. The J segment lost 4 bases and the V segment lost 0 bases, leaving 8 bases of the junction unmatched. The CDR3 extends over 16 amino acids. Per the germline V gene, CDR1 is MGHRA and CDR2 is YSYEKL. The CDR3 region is CASSQDLGGGRYEQYF. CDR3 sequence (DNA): TGCGCCAGCAGCCAAGATTTGGGCGGGGGGCGATACGAGCAGTACTTC.

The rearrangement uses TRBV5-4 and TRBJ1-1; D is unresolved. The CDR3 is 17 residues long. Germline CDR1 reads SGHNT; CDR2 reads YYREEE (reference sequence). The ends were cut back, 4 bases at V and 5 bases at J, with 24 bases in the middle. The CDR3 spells CASSPPGVPERWTEAFF. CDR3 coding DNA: TGTGCCAGCAGCCCCCCGGGAGTACCAGAAAGGTGGACTGAAGCTTTCTTT.

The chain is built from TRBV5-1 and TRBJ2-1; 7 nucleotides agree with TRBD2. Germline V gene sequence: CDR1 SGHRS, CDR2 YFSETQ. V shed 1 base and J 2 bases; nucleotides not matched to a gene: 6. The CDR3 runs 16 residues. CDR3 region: CASSLREGLTYNEQFF. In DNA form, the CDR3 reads TGCGCCAGCAGCTTGAGGGAGGGACTAACCTACAATGAGCAGTTCTTC. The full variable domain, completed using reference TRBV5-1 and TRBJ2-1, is KAGVTQTPRYLIKTRGQQVTLSCSPISGHRSVSWYQQTPGQGLQFLFEYFSETQRNKGNFPGRFSGRQFSNSRSEMNVSTLELGDSALYLCASSLREGLTYNEQFFGPGTRLTVL.

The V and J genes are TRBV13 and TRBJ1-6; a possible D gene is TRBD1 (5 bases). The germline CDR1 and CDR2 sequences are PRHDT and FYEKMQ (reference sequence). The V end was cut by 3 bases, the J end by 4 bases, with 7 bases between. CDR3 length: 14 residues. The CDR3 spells CASSFDRYNSPLHF. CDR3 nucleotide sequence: TGTGCCAGCAGCTTCGACAGATATAATTCACCCCTCCACTTT. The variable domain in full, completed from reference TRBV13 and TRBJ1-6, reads AAGVIQSPRHLIKEKRETATLKCYPIPRHDTVYWYQQGPGQDPQFLISFYEKMQSDKGSIPDRFSAQQFSDYHSELNMSSLELGDSALYFCASSFDRYNSPLHFGNGTRLTVT.

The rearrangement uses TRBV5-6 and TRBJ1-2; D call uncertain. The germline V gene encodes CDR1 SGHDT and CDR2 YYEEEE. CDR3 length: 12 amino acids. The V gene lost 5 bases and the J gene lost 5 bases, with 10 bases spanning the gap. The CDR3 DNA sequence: TGTGCCAGCAGTTCAGACACGTATGGCTACACCTTC. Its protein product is CASSSDTYGYTF.

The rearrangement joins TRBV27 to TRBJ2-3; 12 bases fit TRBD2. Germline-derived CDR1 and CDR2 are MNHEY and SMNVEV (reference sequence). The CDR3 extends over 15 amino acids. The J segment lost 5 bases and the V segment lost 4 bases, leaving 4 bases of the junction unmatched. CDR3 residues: CASSWTSGVGDTQYF. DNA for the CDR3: TGTGCCAGCAGTTGGACTAGCGGGGTAGGAGATACGCAGTATTTT.

CDR3 region: CASQPKPGHADSYNEQFF. The CDR3 nucleotides read TGTGCCAGCCAACCCAAACCGGGACACGCCGACTCCTACAATGAGCAGTTCTTC. This chain links TRBV14 with TRBJ2-1, with TRBD1 as a possible D gene (6 bases). The germline V gene encodes CDR1 SGHDN and CDR2 FVKESK. V was pared by 8 bases and J by 0 bases, with 23 bases between. This CDR3 has 18 residues.

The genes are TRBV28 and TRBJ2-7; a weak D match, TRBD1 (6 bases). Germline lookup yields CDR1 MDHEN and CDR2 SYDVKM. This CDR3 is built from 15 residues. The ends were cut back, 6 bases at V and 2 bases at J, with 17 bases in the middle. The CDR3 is CASSQNYRATYEQYF. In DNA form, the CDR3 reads TGTGCCAGCAGCCAAAACTACAGGGCTACCTACGAGCAGTACTTC.

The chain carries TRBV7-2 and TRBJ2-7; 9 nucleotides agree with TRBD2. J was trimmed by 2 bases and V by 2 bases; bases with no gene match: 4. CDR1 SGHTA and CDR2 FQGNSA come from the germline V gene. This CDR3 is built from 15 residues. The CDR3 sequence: CASSLYAGGTYEQYF. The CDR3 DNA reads TGTGCCAGCAGCTTATATGCGGGAGGGACCTACGAGCAGTACTTC.

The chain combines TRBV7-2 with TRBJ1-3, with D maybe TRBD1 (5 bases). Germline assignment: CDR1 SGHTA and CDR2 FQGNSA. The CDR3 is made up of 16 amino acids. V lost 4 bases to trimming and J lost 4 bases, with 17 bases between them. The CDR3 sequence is CASSSGPGGGGNTIYF. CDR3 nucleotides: TGTGCCAGCAGCTCCGGGCCCGGGGGGGGAGGAAACACCATATATTTT.

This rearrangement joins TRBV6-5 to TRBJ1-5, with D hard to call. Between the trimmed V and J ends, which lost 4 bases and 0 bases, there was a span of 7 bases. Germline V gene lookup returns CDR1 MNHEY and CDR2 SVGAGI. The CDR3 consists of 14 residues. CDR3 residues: CASSSATSNQPQHF. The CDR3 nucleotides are TGTGCCAGCAGTTCAGCGACTAGCAATCAGCCCCAGCATTTT.

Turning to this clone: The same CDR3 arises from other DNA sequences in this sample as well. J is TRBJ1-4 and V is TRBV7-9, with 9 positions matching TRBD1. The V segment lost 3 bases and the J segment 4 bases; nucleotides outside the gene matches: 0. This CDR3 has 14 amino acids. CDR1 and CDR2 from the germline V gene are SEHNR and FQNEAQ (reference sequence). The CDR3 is CASSLGQGNEKLFF. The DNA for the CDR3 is TGTGCCAGCAGCTTGGGACAGGGTAATGAAAAACTGTTTTTT.

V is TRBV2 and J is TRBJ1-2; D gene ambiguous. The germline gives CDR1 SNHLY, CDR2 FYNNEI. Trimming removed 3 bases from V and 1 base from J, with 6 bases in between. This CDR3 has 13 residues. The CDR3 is CASSDSFNYGYTF. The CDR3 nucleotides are TGTGCCAGCAGTGACAGTTTTAACTATGGCTACACCTTC.

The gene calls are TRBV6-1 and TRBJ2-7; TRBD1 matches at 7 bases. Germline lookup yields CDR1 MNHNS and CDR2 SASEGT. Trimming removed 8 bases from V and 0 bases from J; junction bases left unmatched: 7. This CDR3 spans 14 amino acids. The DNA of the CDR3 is TGTGCCAGCGGGAGAGGGGGCGCCTCCTACGAGCAGTACTTC. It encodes CASGRGGASYEQYF.

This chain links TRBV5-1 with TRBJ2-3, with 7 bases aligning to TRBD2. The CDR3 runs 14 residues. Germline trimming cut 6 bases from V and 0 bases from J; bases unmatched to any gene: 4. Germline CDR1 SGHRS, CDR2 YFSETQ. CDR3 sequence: CASTGTTSTDTQYF. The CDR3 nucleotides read TGCGCCAGCACCGGGACTACCAGCACAGATACGCAGTATTTT.

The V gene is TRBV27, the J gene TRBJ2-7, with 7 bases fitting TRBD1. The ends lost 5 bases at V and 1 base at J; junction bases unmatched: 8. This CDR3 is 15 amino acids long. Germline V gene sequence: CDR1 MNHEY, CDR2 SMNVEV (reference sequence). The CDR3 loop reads CASSPQGQKSYEQYF. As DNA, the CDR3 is TGTGCCAGCAGTCCGCAGGGACAGAAATCCTACGAGCAGTACTTC.

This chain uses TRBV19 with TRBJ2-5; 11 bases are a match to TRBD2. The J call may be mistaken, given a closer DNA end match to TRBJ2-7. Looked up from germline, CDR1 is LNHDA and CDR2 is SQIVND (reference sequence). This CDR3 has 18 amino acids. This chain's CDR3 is CASSRSASGGSDAYEQYF. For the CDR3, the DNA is TGTGCCAGTAGTAGGTCGGCTAGCGGGGGGAGCGATGCATACGAGCAGTACTTC.

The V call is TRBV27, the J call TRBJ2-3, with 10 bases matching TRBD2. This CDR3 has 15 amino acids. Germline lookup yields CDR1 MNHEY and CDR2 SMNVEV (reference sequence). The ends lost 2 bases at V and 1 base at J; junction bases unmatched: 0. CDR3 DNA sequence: TGTGCCAGCAGTTTAACTAGCGGGGGCACAGATACGCAGTATTTT. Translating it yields CASSLTSGGTDTQYF.

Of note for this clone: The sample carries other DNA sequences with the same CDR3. The CDR3 nucleotides read TGTGCCAGCAGCTCTATGAGCGGAGCAGACGAGCAGTACTTC. Its protein product is CASSSMSGADEQYF. This chain uses TRBV7-2 with TRBJ2-7, with D perhaps matching TRBD2 (5 bases). The germline V and J ends were trimmed by 4 bases and 5 bases, with 15 bases remaining between them. The V gene's germline CDR1 is SGHTA and CDR2 FQGNSA. CDR3 size: 14 residues.

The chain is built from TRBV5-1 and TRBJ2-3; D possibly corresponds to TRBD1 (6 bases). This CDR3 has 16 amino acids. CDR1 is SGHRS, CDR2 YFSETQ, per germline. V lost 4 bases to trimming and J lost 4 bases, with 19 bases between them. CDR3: CASSLGQQGVSDTQYF. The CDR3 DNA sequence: TGCGCCAGCAGCCTGGGTCAACAGGGCGTCTCAGATACGCAGTATTTT.

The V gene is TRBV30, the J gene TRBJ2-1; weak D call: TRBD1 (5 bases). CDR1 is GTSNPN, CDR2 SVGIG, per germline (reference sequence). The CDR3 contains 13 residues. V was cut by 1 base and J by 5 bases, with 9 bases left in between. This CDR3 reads CAWSEGPNNEQFF. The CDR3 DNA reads TGTGCCTGGAGTGAGGGGCCGAACAATGAGCAGTTCTTC.

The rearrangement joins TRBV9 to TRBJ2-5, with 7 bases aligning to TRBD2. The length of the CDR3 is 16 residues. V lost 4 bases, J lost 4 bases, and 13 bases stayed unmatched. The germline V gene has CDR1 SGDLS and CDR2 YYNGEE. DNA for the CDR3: TGTGCCAGCAGCATTATGACGGGAGGATCCCGAGAGACCCAGTACTTC. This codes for CASSIMTGGSRETQYF.